This T cell receptor (beta chain) came from a study of OX40 agonist ivuxolimab in advanced cancers. Looking at the study overall: Ivuxolimab was a fully human IgG2 agonistic monoclonal antibody targeting the costimulatory receptor OX40 (CD134). Prior anti-PD-1, anti-PD-L1 or anti-CTLA-4 therapy was permitted, and checkpoint inhibitors had been received by around 40% of dose-escalation patients. Of the approximately 54 dose-escalation patients, hepatocellular carcinoma was present in about 19, melanoma in roughly 15, renal cell carcinoma in 9 and head and neck cancer in 9. Intravenous ivuxolimab was administered to patients every 2 weeks at six dose levels: 0.01, 0.1, 0.3, 1.5, 3 and 10 mg/kg. Three dose-escalation patients achieved partial responses, one with hepatocellular carcinoma and two with cutaneous melanoma. In the dose-escalation cohort, more than 75% of patients were male, and the mean age was around 60 years, with a range of about 23 to 80. The paper describes the monotherapy dose-escalation part (N of about 50 patients) of the phase I trial of ivuxolimab. Peripheral TCRbeta sequencing was intended to test whether TCR sequence diversity was altered and clonal T-cell expansion was caused by ivuxolimab.

Overall study results and their limits: In the 0.1-3.0 mg/kg groups, partial responders were among the patients with the lowest normalized peripheral clonal expansion, particularly in CD8+ T cells. At doses from 0.1 to 3.0 mg/kg, clonal expansion was seen in both CD4+ and CD8+ blood T cells between baseline and week 6. Low levels of normalized T-cell clonal expansion were also shown by some nonresponding patients. Which antigens the clonally expanded peripheral T cells were specific for was not determined. On average, CD8+ T cells showed more expanded clones than CD4+ T cells after ivuxolimab.

V is pared back by 0 bases and J by 7 bases, with 17 bases lying between the germline termini. Including cysteine and phenylalanine, the CDR3 has 16 amino acids. Left in the record is the CDR3 DNA by itself, 48 bases read in frame from the first base. Taken from the germline V gene (reference sequence), the CDR1 and CDR2 loops are SGHNT and YYREEE. As for this clone: What antigen it recognizes has not been identified. Per-base quality was not reported, and no clone a single base away is much larger than it.

For sequencing of the TCRbeta CDR3 region, genomic DNA was extracted from the sorted cells. The immunoSEQ Assay was used for sequencing of TCRbeta CDR3 regions. TCRdb carries this immuneACCESS record with in-frame sequences only. Its versions omit some clonotypes, under half of them owing to an unresolved V gene in the studies checked, with the rest unexplained. The sample has around 80,000 clones on record, about 85% of them singletons. The biggest ten clones account for more than 2% of the sample. The trial excluded patients who had a history of autoimmune disease or who were on systemic immunosuppression. Peripheral blood for TCR sequencing was drawn from every dose cohort at baseline, at cycle 4 day 1 and at cycle 7 day 1. The samples were drawn from a first-in-human, open-label, multicenter phase I dose-escalation trial of ivuxolimab. Adults with locally advanced or metastatic melanoma, renal cell, hepatocellular, or head and neck squamous cell carcinoma were enrolled in the trial. Before TCR sequencing, CD4+ T cells and CD8+ T cells from peripheral blood were sorted into separate populations.

This specimen consisted of CD4+ or CD8+ T cells sorted from blood, obtained in a trial of the OX40 agonist ivuxolimab. This chain is built from TRBV5-4 and TRBJ2-1; a tentative D match to TRBD1 spans 6 bases. This sequence was found in an adult with an advanced solid tumor such as melanoma, head and neck, liver or kidney cancer. This receptor has the CDR3 CASSLGGRLSRNEQFF. Here is the DNA: TGTGCCAGCAGCTTGGGGGGGCGCCTAAGTAGGAATGAGCAGTTCTTC.